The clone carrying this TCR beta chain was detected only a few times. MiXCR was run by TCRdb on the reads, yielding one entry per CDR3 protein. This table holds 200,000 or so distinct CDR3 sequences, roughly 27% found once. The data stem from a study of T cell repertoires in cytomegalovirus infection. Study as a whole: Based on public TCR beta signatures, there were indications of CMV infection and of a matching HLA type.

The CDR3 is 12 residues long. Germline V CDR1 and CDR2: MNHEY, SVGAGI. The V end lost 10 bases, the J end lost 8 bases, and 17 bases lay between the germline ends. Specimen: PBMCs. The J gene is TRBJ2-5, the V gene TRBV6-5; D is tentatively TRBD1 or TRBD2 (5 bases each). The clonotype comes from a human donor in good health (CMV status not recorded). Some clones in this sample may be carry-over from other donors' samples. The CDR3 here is CAIRDGRGTQYF. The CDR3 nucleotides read TGTGCCATCCGGGACGGTAGAGGAACCCAGTACTTC.